The present entry profiles one T cell receptor (beta chain) with its context. These data are taken from a study of OX40 agonist ivuxolimab in advanced cancers. Profiled with immunoSEQ multiplex PCR; TCRdb holds only in-frame clones, not every one. The profile shows around 76,000 clones, 90% to 95% of them singletons. The CDR3 totals 11 residues. Germline lookup yields CDR1 SGHAT and CDR2 FQNNGV. The V and J ends lost 3 bases and 9 bases respectively, with 5 bases between them. This specimen consisted of CD4+ or CD8+ T cells sorted from blood, obtained in a trial of the OX40 agonist ivuxolimab. V gene TRBV11-2 combines with J gene TRBJ2-2; no reliable D call. This clonotype was sampled from an adult with an advanced solid tumor such as melanoma, head and neck, liver or kidney cancer. CDR3 sequence reads: CASSFGWELFF. The DNA for the CDR3 is TGTGCCAGCAGCTTTGGCTGGGAGCTGTTTTTT.